Each of the 11 T cell receptor beta chains below was sequenced from the same sample in a study of human T cells and chemical hapten exposure. Time point in this sample: patch test 1, 2 weeks after DPC sensitization. The treatment here: therapeutic diphenylcyclopropenone sensitization with weekly scalp DPC. TCRdb analysed the RACE reads with MiXCR anew, one entry per CDR3 protein. Of around 340,000 distinct CDR3 sequences listed, around 7% are singletons. The material was whole blood, obtained in connection with sensitization to the hapten diphenylcyclopropenone (DPC). Receptor source: a woman under 30 with alopecia areata. Some clones in this sample may be carry-over from other donors' samples.

This clonotype was seen repeatedly, ten times or more. The chain uses TRBV7-9 and TRBJ1-1; TRBD1 aligns across 9 bases. Germline lookup yields CDR1 SEHNR and CDR2 FQNEAQ (reference sequence). Losses at the gene ends were 4 bases for V and 5 bases for J; bases not matched to a gene: 11. CDR3 size: 16 residues. CDR3 sequence reads: CASSSVVDRGGTEAFF. The CDR3 DNA follows: TGTGCCAGCAGCTCGGTGGTCGACAGGGGGGGGACTGAAGCTTTCTTT.

This sequence joins TRBV18 and TRBJ1-1; D gene uncertain. Germline CDR1 KGHSH, CDR2 LQKENI. The CDR3 totals 14 residues. Deletions cut 10 bases from V and 3 bases from J, with 18 bases between. CDR3 amino acids: CATRGSTEDTEAFF. The CDR3 DNA reads as TGTGCCACCCGGGGATCAACGGAGGACACTGAAGCTTTCTTT.

The table lists this clonotype with a few counts. The chain couples TRBV29-1 to TRBJ1-1, with D possibly TRBD1 on 6 matching bases. V was shortened by 4 bases and J by 6 bases, with 12 bases between the two germline ends. This CDR3 has 12 residues. Looked up from germline, CDR1 is SQVTM and CDR2 is ANQGSEA. The CDR3 reads CSVGGQSSEAFF. CDR3 DNA sequence: TGCAGCGTTGGAGGACAGTCCTCTGAAGCTTTCTTT.

This clonotype was seen more than once but under ten times. The CDR3 here is CASTPRGVGETQYF. In DNA form, the CDR3 reads TGTGCCAGCACCCCTCGCGGGGTCGGAGAGACCCAGTACTTC. J is TRBJ2-5 and V is TRBV3-1; D is perhaps TRBD2 (6 bases). The CDR3 is 14 amino acids. Germline values: CDR1 LGHDT, CDR2 YNNKEL (reference sequence). Deletions cut 7 bases from V and 4 bases from J, with 16 bases between.

The V gene is TRBV6-5, the J gene TRBJ1-1, with D possibly matching TRBD1 (5 bases). The CDR3 is made up of 12 amino acids. V lost 5 bases and J 6 bases, leaving 10 bases between the germline ends. CDR1 and CDR2 (germline): MNHEY, SVGAGI. The chain's CDR3 is CASSVRGAEAFF. CDR3 DNA: TGTGCCAGCAGTGTTCGGGGGGCTGAAGCTTTCTTT.

This chain uses TRBV29-1 with TRBJ1-2; D is unresolved. CDR3 length: 13 amino acids. Trimming removed 5 bases at V and 6 bases at J, with 16 bases between. Germline-derived CDR1 and CDR2 are SQVTM and ANQGSEA. CDR3 sequence: CSVTPGRYNGYTF. The DNA for the CDR3 is TGCAGCGTTACCCCCGGCAGGTACAATGGCTACACCTTC.

The rearrangement links TRBV7-2 to TRBJ2-5, with 13 bases matching TRBD2. The length of the CDR3 is 18 residues. Germline values: CDR1 SGHTA, CDR2 FQGNSA. With 4 bases clipped from V and 5 bases from J, the junction kept 13 bases outside the gene matches. In nucleotides, the CDR3 is TGTGCCAGCAGCTCAAGCGGACTAGCGGGGGCCACGGGGGAGACCCAGTACTTC. This encodes CASSSSGLAGATGETQYF.

This clonotype came up a few times. This chain uses TRBV12-3 or TRBV12-4 with TRBJ1-1; 7 nucleotides match TRBD1. J was trimmed by 1 base and V by 9 bases; bases with no gene match: 5. There are 13 residues in the CDR3. This chain's CDR3 is CASFGQENTEAFF. The CDR3 bases are TGTGCCAGTTTCGGACAGGAGAACACTGAAGCTTTCTTT.

This clonotype was counted many times. The gene calls are TRBV12-3 or TRBV12-4 and TRBJ2-6, with 7 nucleotides matching TRBD2. CDR3 length: 17 residues. Trimming took 4 bases from V and 0 from J; bases not matched to a gene: 6. In nucleotides, the CDR3 is TGTGCCAGCAGTTCCGTGGGGGGGTACTCTGGGGCCAACGTCCTGACTTTC. It is translated as CASSSVGGYSGANVLTF.

This clonotype was observed at least ten times. The J gene is TRBJ1-4, the V gene TRBV5-1; no clear D. This CDR3 has 14 amino acids. Germline V gives CDR1 SGHRS, CDR2 YFSETQ. V was trimmed by 3 bases and J by 0 bases, leaving 6 bases between them. The CDR3 sequence is CASSSTSTNEKLFF. CDR3 in DNA: TGCGCCAGCAGCTCGACATCAACTAATGAAAAACTGTTTTTT.

In this sample, this clonotype turned up a few times. The chain links TRBV27 to TRBJ2-2; 8 bases fit TRBD2. The CDR3 has 15 amino acids. Losses at the gene ends were 8 bases for V and 4 bases for J; bases not matched to a gene: 9. Germline lookup yields CDR1 MNHEY and CDR2 SMNVEV (reference sequence). In DNA, the CDR3 is TGTGCCAGCTCCTGGGTAGCGGGGAGCACCGGGGAGCTGTTTTTT. Translating it yields CASSWVAGSTGELFF.